This T cell receptor (beta chain) came from a study of blood T cell repertoires in COVID-19. Sequencing used immunoSEQ multiplex PCR; TCRdb keeps in-frame clones, though not all of them. The data contain some 87,000 clones, over 70% of them singletons. The CDR3 is made up of 14 amino acids. CDR1 SNHLY and CDR2 FYNNEI come from the germline V gene. V was trimmed by 10 bases and J by 0 bases, leaving 13 bases between them. Sample: peripheral blood. The TCR was taken from an elderly man with active or convalescent COVID-19. The chain recombines TRBV2 with TRBJ1-5; D possibly corresponds to TRBD1 (6 bases). CDR3 coding DNA: TGTGCCACAGGACAGCAGAATAGCAATCAGCCCCAGCATTTT. Its translation: CATGQQNSNQPQHF.